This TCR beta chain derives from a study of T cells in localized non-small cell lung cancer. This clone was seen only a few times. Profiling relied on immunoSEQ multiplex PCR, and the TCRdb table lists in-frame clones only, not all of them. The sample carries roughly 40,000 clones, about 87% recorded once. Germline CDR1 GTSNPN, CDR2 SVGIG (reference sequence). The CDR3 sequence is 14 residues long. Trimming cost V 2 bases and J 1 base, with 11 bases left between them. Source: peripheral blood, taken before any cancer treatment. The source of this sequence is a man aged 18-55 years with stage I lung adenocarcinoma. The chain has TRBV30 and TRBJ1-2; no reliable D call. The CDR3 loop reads CAWSKHRLNYGYTF. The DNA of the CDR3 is TGTGCCTGGAGTAAACACAGACTTAACTATGGCTACACCTTC.